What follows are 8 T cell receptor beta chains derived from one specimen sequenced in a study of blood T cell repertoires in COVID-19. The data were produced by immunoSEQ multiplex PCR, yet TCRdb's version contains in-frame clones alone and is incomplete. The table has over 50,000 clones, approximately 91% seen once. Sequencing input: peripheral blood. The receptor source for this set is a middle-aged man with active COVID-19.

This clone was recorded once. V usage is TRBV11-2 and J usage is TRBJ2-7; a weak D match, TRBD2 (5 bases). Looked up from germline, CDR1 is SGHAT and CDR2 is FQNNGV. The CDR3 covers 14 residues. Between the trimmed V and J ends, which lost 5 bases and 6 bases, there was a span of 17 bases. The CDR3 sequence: CASSPVDGIGEQYF. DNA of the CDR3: TGTGCCAGCAGCCCAGTGGACGGGATTGGCGAGCAGTACTTC.

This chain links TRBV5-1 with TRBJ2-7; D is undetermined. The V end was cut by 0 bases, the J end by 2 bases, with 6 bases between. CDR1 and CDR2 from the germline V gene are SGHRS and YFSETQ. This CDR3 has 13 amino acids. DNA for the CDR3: TGCGCCAGCAGCTTGGATGCGCCCTACGAGCAGTACTTC. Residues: CASSLDAPYEQYF. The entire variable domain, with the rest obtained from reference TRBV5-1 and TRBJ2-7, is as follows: KAGVTQTPRYLIKTRGQQVTLSCSPISGHRSVSWYQQTPGQGLQFLFEYFSETQRNKGNFPGRFSGRQFSNSRSEMNVSTLELGDSALYLCASSLDAPYEQYFGPGTRLTVT.

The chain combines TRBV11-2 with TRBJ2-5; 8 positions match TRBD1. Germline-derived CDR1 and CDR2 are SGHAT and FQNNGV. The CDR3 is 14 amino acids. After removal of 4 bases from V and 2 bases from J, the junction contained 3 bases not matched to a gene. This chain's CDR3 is CASSSTGGQETQYF. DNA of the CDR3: TGTGCCAGCAGCTCTACAGGGGGGCAAGAGACCCAGTACTTC.

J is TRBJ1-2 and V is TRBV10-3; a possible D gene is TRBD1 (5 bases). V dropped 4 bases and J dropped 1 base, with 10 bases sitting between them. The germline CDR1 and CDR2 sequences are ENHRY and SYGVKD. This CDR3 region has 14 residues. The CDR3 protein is CAISVLQDNYGYTF. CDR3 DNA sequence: TGTGCCATCAGTGTACTACAGGATAACTATGGCTACACCTTC.

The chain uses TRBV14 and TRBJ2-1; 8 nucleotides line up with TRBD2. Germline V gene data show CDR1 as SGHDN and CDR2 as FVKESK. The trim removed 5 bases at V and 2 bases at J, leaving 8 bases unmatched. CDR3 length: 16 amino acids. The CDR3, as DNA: TGTGCCAGCAGCGGCTCGCGGGAGGCACCCTACAATGAGCAGTTCTTC. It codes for CASSGSREAPYNEQFF. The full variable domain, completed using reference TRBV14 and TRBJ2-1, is EAGVTQFPSHSVIEKGQTVTLRCDPISGHDNLYWYRRVMGKEIKFLLHFVKESKQDESGMPNNRFLAERTGGTYSTLKVQPAELEDSGVYFCASSGSREAPYNEQFFGPGTRLTVL.

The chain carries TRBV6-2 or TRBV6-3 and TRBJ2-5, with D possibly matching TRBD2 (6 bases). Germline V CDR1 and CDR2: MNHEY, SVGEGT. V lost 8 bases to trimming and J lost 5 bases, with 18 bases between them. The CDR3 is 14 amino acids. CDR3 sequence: CASGRDSDQETQYF. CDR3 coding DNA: TGTGCCAGCGGCCGGGACTCCGATCAGGAGACCCAGTACTTC.

The CDR3 protein is CASSPGLAGVDTQYF. The CDR3 DNA follows: TGTGCCAGCAGTCCCGGACTAGCGGGAGTAGATACGCAGTATTTT. The chain uses TRBV9 and TRBJ2-3, with TRBD2 identical over 13 bases. The CDR3 has 15 amino acids. Germline-derived CDR1 and CDR2 are SGDLS and YYNGEE. With 5 bases clipped from V and 5 bases from J, the junction kept 5 bases outside the gene matches.

The DNA for the CDR3 is TGCGCCAGCAGCTTGGCCACAGACTATGGCTACACCTTC. Its translation is CASSLATDYGYTF. V gene TRBV5-1 combines with J gene TRBJ1-2; unclear D gene. The CDR3 runs to 13 residues. Germline loops: CDR1 SGHRS, CDR2 YFSETQ. The V end was cut by 0 bases, the J end by 3 bases, with 6 bases between.